This T cell receptor (beta chain) was recovered during a study of T cell repertoires in cytomegalovirus infection. In the study overall: Carrying CMV and the relevant HLA type showed in public TCR beta signatures. Study results and limitations: In two of eight donors, the top clonotype was HLA-C-restricted CMV-specific.

Many counts were recorded for this clonotype. Antigen specificity is unknown. TCRdb independently ran MiXCR on the reads; one entry per CDR3 protein. Of 100,000 or so distinct CDR3 sequences in the sample, 20% to 25% were seen once. Germline V gene data show CDR1 as SGHTA and CDR2 as FQGTGA. With 5 bases removed from V and 0 bases from J, the gap between germline ends came to 9 bases. The CDR3 is 14 amino acids. This chain connects TRBV7-3 to TRBJ2-3, with TRBD2 as a possible D gene (6 bases). The origin of this receptor is a human donor in good health (CMV status not recorded). Some clones in this sample may be carry-over from other donors' samples. Sequencing input: CD8+ T cells from PBMCs. Here the CDR3 DNA reads TGTGCCAGCAGCGTAAGCGGGAGCACAGATACGCAGTATTTT. It translates to CASSVSGSTDTQYF.